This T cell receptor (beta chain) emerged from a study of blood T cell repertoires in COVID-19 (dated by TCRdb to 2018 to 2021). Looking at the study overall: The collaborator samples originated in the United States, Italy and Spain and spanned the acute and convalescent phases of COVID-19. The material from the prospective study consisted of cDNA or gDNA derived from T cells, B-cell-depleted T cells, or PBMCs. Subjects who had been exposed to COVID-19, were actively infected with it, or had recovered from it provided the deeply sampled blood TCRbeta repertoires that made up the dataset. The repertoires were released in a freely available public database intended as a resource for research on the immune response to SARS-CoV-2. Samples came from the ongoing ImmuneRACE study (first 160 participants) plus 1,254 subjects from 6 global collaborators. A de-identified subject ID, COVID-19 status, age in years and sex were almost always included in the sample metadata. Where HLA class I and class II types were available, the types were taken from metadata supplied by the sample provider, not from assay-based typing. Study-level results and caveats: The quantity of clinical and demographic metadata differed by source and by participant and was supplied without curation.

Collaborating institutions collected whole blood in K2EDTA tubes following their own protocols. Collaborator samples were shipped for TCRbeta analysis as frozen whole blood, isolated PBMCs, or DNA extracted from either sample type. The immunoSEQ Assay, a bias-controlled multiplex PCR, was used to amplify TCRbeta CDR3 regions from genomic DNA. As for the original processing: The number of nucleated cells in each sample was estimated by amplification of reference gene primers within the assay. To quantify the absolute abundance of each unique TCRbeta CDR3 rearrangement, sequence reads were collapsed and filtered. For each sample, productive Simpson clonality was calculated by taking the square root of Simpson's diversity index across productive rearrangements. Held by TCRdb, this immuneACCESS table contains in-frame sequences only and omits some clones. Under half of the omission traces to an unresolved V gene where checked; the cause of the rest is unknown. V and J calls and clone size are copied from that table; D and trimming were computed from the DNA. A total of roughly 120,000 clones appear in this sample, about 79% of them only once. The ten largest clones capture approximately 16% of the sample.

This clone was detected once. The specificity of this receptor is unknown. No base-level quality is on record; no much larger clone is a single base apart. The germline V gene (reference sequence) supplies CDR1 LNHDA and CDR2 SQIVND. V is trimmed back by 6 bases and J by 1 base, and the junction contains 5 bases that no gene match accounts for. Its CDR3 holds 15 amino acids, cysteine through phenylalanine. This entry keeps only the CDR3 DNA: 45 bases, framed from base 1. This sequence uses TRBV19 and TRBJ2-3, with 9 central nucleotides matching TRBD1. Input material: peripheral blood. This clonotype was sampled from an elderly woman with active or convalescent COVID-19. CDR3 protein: CASSSWTGGTDTQYF. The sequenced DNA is TGTGCCAGTAGCTCCTGGACAGGGGGCACAGATACGCAGTATTTT.